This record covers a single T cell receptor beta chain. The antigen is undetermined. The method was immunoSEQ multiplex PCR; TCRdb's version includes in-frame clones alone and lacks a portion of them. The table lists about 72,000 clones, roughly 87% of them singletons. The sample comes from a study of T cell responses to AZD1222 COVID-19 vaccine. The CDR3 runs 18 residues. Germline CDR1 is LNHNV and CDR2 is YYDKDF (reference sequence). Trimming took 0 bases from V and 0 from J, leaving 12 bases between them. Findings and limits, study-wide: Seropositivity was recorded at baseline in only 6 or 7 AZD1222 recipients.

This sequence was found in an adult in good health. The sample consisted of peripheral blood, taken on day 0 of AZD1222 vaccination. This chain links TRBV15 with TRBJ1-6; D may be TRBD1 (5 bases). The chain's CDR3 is CATSRDLGVGSYNSPLHF. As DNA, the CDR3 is TGTGCCACCAGCAGAGATCTGGGGGTTGGCTCCTATAATTCACCCCTCCACTTT.